This section outlines one TCR beta chain sequence together with its context. Antigen specificity is unknown. One end of the junction fails to match germline, which may point to a read error. This sample was taken from a study of OX40 agonist ivuxolimab in advanced cancers. General study findings and limits: On average, a greater number of expanded clones characterised CD8+ T cells relative to CD4+.

Libraries were prepared by immunoSEQ multiplex PCR; TCRdb keeps only in-frame clonotypes and omits some of them. The repertoire includes some 17,000 clones, about 90% of them detected once, and about 25% sits in the top ten. This CDR3 has 12 residues. CDR1 and CDR2 from the germline V gene are SGHDT and YYEEEE. The sample was CD4+ or CD8+ T cells sorted from blood, taken in a trial of the OX40 agonist ivuxolimab. V gene TRBV5-6 combines with J gene TRBJ2-7, with D hard to call. This receptor was identified in an adult with an advanced solid tumor such as melanoma, head and neck, liver or kidney cancer. The CDR3 loop is CASSLGLGPCNF. DNA for the CDR3: TGTGCCAGCAGCTTGGGGTTAGGTCCATGTAACTTC.